The 13 T cell receptor beta chains given below trace back to one sample, sequenced in a study of cytomegalovirus exposure and HLA in healthy donors. The PCR used 60 Vbeta and 13 Jbeta primers. This table comes from immunoSEQ multiplex PCR, and its TCRdb copy is limited to in-frame clones, with some not included. The repertoire holds around 140,000 clones, with roughly 76% as singletons. The sequenced sample was PBMCs. These receptors were taken from a female donor in good health and CMV-seronegative.

The J gene is TRBJ2-1, the V gene TRBV5-6, with 9 bases fitting TRBD1. Trimming at V came to 3 bases and at J to 6 bases, leaving 7 bases not matched to a gene. Germline loops: CDR1 SGHDT, CDR2 YYEEEE. This CDR3 comprises 15 residues. In nucleotides, the CDR3 is TGTGCCAGCAGCTCCCCGGGACAGGGTCGCAATGAGCAGTTCTTC. Translated, it gives CASSSPGQGRNEQFF.

The chain recombines TRBV5-1 with TRBJ1-4, with D uncertain. The CDR3 sequence is 15 residues long. V lost 0 bases to trimming and J lost 4 bases, with 10 bases between them. Per the germline V gene, CDR1 is SGHRS and CDR2 is YFSETQ. CDR3 amino acids: CASSLGNSLNEKLFF. DNA for the CDR3: TGCGCCAGCAGCTTGGGTAACAGCCTTAATGAAAAACTGTTTTTT.

A few counts support this clone. V and J are TRBV10-3 and TRBJ1-1; 10 positions agree with TRBD1. V shed 7 bases and J 3 bases; nucleotides not matched to a gene: 8. Germline V gene lookup returns CDR1 ENHRY and CDR2 SYGVKD. This CDR3 is built from 15 residues. DNA of the CDR3: TGTGCCATCACCCAACTGGGGACAGGGGACACTGAAGCTTTCTTT. Translating it yields CAITQLGTGDTEAFF.

The chain uses TRBV7-3 and TRBJ1-1; 8 bases align to TRBD1. The ends lost 2 bases at V and 3 bases at J; junction bases unmatched: 14. CDR3 length equals 18 residues. Germline-derived CDR1 and CDR2 are SGHTA and FQGTGA. CDR3 DNA: TGTGCCAGCAGCTTAGGGGGGGGACAGGTATCGTCTGACACTGAAGCTTTCTTT. Its protein is CASSLGGGQVSSDTEAFF.

A single count supports this clone. The genes are TRBV27 and TRBJ2-5, with D possibly matching TRBD1 (5 bases). Germline V CDR1 and CDR2: MNHEY, SMNVEV (reference sequence). Trimming removed 10 bases from V and 1 base from J, with 10 bases in between. The CDR3 runs 12 residues. The CDR3 nucleotides are TGTGCCACAGGGTTTCTCCAAGAGACCCAGTACTTC. Its protein is CATGFLQETQYF.

This clone came up a few times. This CDR3 is CASSRQGHTEAFF. The CDR3 bases are TGTGCCAGCAGTCGCCAGGGGCACACTGAAGCTTTCTTT. The chain joins TRBV28 to TRBJ1-1; the D gene is possibly TRBD1 (6 bases). The CDR3 runs 13 residues. Between the trimmed V and J ends, which lost 5 bases and 3 bases, there was a span of 10 bases. In germline, CDR1 is MDHEN, CDR2 SYDVKM.

The chain recombines TRBV13 with TRBJ1-1; D not resolved. Germline V gene data show CDR1 as PRHDT and CDR2 as FYEKMQ (reference sequence). V gave up 2 bases and J gave up 8 bases, with 15 bases separating them. This CDR3 has 14 amino acids. CDR3 DNA sequence: TGTGCCAGCAGCTTAAGGTCGAGTTCGAGGGAAGCTTTCTTT. It is translated as CASSLRSSSREAFF.

J is TRBJ2-5 and V is TRBV28; D unclear. The CDR3 loop spans 14 amino acids. Germline V gene sequence: CDR1 MDHEN, CDR2 SYDVKM. Between the trimmed V and J ends, which lost 6 bases and 1 base, there was a span of 12 bases. CDR3 amino acids: CASSPPRSQETQYF. Here the CDR3 DNA reads TGTGCCAGCAGCCCCCCGAGGAGCCAAGAGACCCAGTACTTC.

The sample holds one count of this clone. The chain joins TRBV7-3 to TRBJ1-2; D is unclear. Trimming left V 4 bases short and J 6 bases short, with 12 bases between. Germline loops: CDR1 SGHTA, CDR2 FQGTGA. The CDR3 spans 13 residues. This CDR3 reads CASSSRQDDGYTF. Written as DNA, the CDR3 is TGTGCCAGCAGCTCCAGACAAGATGATGGCTACACCTTC. The full variable domain, in which reference TRBV7-3 and TRBJ1-2 provide the parts outside the CDR3, is GAGVSQTPSNKVTEKGKYVELRCDPISGHTALYWYRQSLGQGPEFLIYFQGTGAADDSGLPNDRFFAVRPEGSVSTLKIQRTERGDSAVYLCASSSRQDDGYTFGSGTRLTVV.

The gene calls are TRBV28 and TRBJ1-3, with 7 positions matching TRBD1. After removal of 8 bases from V and 1 base from J, the junction contained 8 bases not matched to a gene. CDR3 length equals 15 residues. The germline gives CDR1 MDHEN, CDR2 SYDVKM. The CDR3 DNA reads as TGTGCCAGCCAACCCGGGACAGCTTCTGGAAACACCATATATTTT. Translation: CASQPGTASGNTIYF.

The chain uses TRBV6-4 and TRBJ2-1; the D gene is possibly TRBD2 (6 bases). Trimming removed 6 bases at V and 8 bases at J, with 14 bases between. Per germline, CDR1 MRHNA and CDR2 SNTAGT. This CDR3 is built from 13 residues. The CDR3 DNA reads as TGTGCCAGCAGCCCGGACTATTCCGATGAGCAGTTCTTC. Translated: CASSPDYSDEQFF.

This clone showed up just a few times. This chain links TRBV21-1 with TRBJ2-1; no DNA check was done on the table's D call, TRBD2. TRBV21-1 is a pseudogene. The CDR3 consists of 13 residues. This chain's CDR3 is CASPKWRLNEQFF. As DNA, the CDR3 is TGTGCCAGCCCCAAGTGGCGGCTCAATGAGCAGTTCTTC.

Only a few counts were recorded for this clone. V gene TRBV6-6 combines with J gene TRBJ1-1, with 8 bases fitting TRBD1. The CDR3 totals 13 residues. After removal of 6 bases from V and 4 bases from J, the junction contained 4 bases not matched to a gene. CDR1 and CDR2 (germline): MNHNY, SVGAGI (reference sequence). As DNA, the CDR3 is TGTGCCAGCAGCTGGGGACAGGTCACTGAAGCTTTCTTT. Its protein is CASSWGQVTEAFF.